This T cell receptor (beta chain) derives from a study of shared clonotypes between healthy human individuals. Clones were sequenced by immunoSEQ multiplex PCR, and TCRdb holds only the in-frame ones, with some missing. The sample consists of fewer than 700,000 clones, 85% to 95% of them appearing once. Naive CD8 isolation took CD45RO-negative cells positively selected for CCR7 and excluded terminally differentiated effector memory CD45RA+ cells. This receptor was taken from a woman younger than 45 in good health. Sample: naive CD8+ T cells sorted from blood.

The CDR3 region has the DNA TGTGCCAGCAGTTACGGGACAGAGGAGTACGAGCAGTACTTC. Translation gives CASSYGTEEYEQYF. V and J are TRBV6-5 and TRBJ2-7; 7 positions match TRBD1. Germline values: CDR1 MNHEY, CDR2 SVGAGI. V gave up 2 bases and J gave up 4 bases; unmatched junction bases: 5. The length of the CDR3 is 14 residues.